The next 14 T cell receptor beta chains were all read from a single sample in a study of blood T cell repertoires in COVID-19. Clones were sequenced by immunoSEQ multiplex PCR, and TCRdb holds only the in-frame ones, with some missing. The sample lists approximately 290,000 clones; approximately 90% were seen once. Sequenced input: peripheral blood. The receptor source for this set is a man aged 30 to 45 with acute or convalescent COVID-19.

J is TRBJ1-5 and V is TRBV3-1 (or the pseudogene TRBV3-2); the D gene is possibly TRBD1 (5 bases). Germline V gene sequence: CDR1 LGHDT, CDR2 YNNKEL (reference sequence). The ends were cut back, 0 bases at V and 7 bases at J, with 13 bases in the middle. The CDR3 has 15 residues. The CDR3 nucleotides are TGTGCCAGCAGCCAAGATTCAGGGAGGAGCCAGCCCCAGCATTTT. As protein: CASSQDSGRSQPQHF.

The chain is built from TRBV7-9 and TRBJ2-1; possible D gene TRBD1, 6 bases. CDR1 SEHNR and CDR2 FQNEAQ come from the germline V gene (reference sequence). Trimming removed 6 bases from V and 3 bases from J, with 24 bases in between. This CDR3 spans 18 amino acids. CDR3 in DNA: TGTGCCAGCAGTATACTACCCAAAATGGGGGCCGACTACAATGAGCAGTTCTTC. This sequence encodes CASSILPKMGADYNEQFF.

This chain connects TRBV28 to TRBJ1-1; 7 bases match TRBD1. Germline trimming cut 1 base from V and 11 bases from J; bases unmatched to any gene: 4. Germline loops: CDR1 MDHEN, CDR2 SYDVKM. CDR3 size: 12 residues. As DNA, the CDR3 is TGTGCCAGCAGTTTATTTGACAGGGATGCTTTCTTT. As protein: CASSLFDRDAFF.

The genes are TRBV5-1 and TRBJ1-3; a weak D match, TRBD1 (5 bases). This CDR3 spans 14 amino acids. Germline CDR1 is SGHRS and CDR2 is YFSETQ. The V gene lost 2 bases and the J gene lost 5 bases, with 11 bases spanning the gap. CDR3 protein: CASSLGTDRNTIYF. CDR3 sequence (DNA): TGCGCCAGCAGCTTAGGCACGGACAGAAACACCATATATTTT.

The rearrangement uses TRBV29-1 and TRBJ1-1; possibly TRBD1 for D (5 bases). From germline, CDR1 is SQVTM and CDR2 ANQGSEA. Trimming pared 8 bases from V and 5 bases from J, leaving 15 bases between. The length of the CDR3 is 12 residues. CDR3 nucleotides: TGCAGCACGAGTGGGGGGGAGACTGAAGCTTTCTTT. It is translated as CSTSGGETEAFF.

In DNA, the CDR3 is TGTGCCAGCAGTGAAGGGGACACCAATCAGCCCCAGCATTTT. Translated, it gives CASSEGDTNQPQHF. The chain recombines TRBV6-1 with TRBJ1-5; maybe TRBD1 (6 bases). With 1 base removed from V and 3 bases from J, the gap between germline ends came to 7 bases. The CDR3 totals 14 residues. Germline V gene data show CDR1 as MNHNS and CDR2 as SASEGT.

V usage is TRBV13 and J usage is TRBJ2-2, with D possibly TRBD2 on 7 matching bases. The CDR3 contains 18 residues. Trimming removed 6 bases from V and 0 bases from J, with 20 bases in between. Germline V gene lookup returns CDR1 PRHDT and CDR2 FYEKMQ (reference sequence). In nucleotides, the CDR3 is TGTGCCAGCAGTCTTAGAATCGGGGGGCTATCGAACACCGGGGAGCTGTTTTTT. Amino acids: CASSLRIGGLSNTGELFF.

The chain recombines TRBV7-3 with TRBJ2-7, with 7 bases fitting TRBD1. CDR1 is SGHTA and CDR2 is FQGTGA in the germline V gene. The length of the CDR3 is 15 residues. The ends lost 0 bases at V and 4 bases at J; junction bases unmatched: 6. The CDR3 here is CASSLTGGVQYEQYF. The CDR3 DNA is TGTGCCAGCAGCTTAACAGGGGGCGTGCAATACGAGCAGTACTTC. The full variable domain, with the rest looked up from reference TRBV7-3 and TRBJ2-7, is GAGVSQTPSNKVTEKGKYVELRCDPISGHTALYWYRQSLGQGPEFLIYFQGTGAADDSGLPNDRFFAVRPEGSVSTLKIQRTERGDSAVYLCASSLTGGVQYEQYFGPGTRLTVT.

The chain recombines TRBV7-9 with TRBJ2-4; 8 nucleotides match TRBD1. V lost 5 bases, J lost 4 bases, and 13 bases stayed unmatched. The length of the CDR3 is 17 residues. CDR1 and CDR2 (germline): SEHNR, FQNEAQ (reference sequence). CDR3 protein: CASSPGPDRVEKNIQYF. CDR3 bases: TGTGCCAGCAGCCCCGGCCCGGACAGGGTGGAGAAAAACATTCAGTACTTC.

The CDR3 DNA reads as TGCGCCAGCAGCTTCCTGACAGGGGGACTTGGGGACTATGGCTACACCTTC. Protein sequence: CASSFLTGGLGDYGYTF. The genes are TRBV5-1 and TRBJ1-2, with 9 nucleotides matching TRBD1. V was pared by 2 bases and J by 3 bases, with 11 bases of the junction left unmatched. The germline V gene encodes CDR1 SGHRS and CDR2 YFSETQ. The CDR3 sequence is 17 residues long.

The chain recombines TRBV2 with TRBJ1-5; 9 bases fit TRBD1. This CDR3 region has 14 residues. V lost 7 bases and J lost 2; bases outside the gene matches: 3. Per germline, CDR1 SNHLY and CDR2 FYNNEI. This CDR3 reads CASMDRGGNQPQHF. For the CDR3, the DNA is TGTGCCAGCATGGACAGGGGAGGCAATCAGCCCCAGCATTTT.

Here the CDR3 reads CASSLSYPNGELFF. Here the CDR3 DNA reads TGTGCCAGCAGCTTGAGCTACCCAAACGGGGAGCTGTTTTTT. The chain joins TRBV11-3 to TRBJ2-2; D remains unclear. The CDR3 spans 14 residues. Trimming removed 3 bases from V and 7 bases from J, with 12 bases in between. CDR1 SGHNT and CDR2 YENEEA come from the germline V gene.

This chain joins TRBV19 and TRBJ1-5; D may be TRBD1 (6 bases). With 5 bases removed from V and 2 bases from J, the gap between germline ends came to 13 bases. The CDR3 length is 15 residues. Germline CDR1 is LNHDA and CDR2 is SQIVND (reference sequence). The CDR3 bases are TGTGCCAGTAGTTACCTACAGGGCGGCAATCAGCCCCAGCATTTT. It is translated as CASSYLQGGNQPQHF.

The chain employs TRBV4-2 and TRBJ1-4; TRBD1 is a possible D gene (6 bases). CDR3 length: 16 residues. The V and J ends lost 0 bases and 5 bases respectively, with 13 bases between them. Germline assignment: CDR1 LGHNA and CDR2 YNFKEQ. As DNA, the CDR3 is TGTGCCAGCAGCCAAGATGTGGGGGGGCTCAATGAAAAACTGTTTTTT. Encoded protein: CASSQDVGGLNEKLFF.